One and the same sample provided the 2 T cell receptor beta chains below, sequenced in a study of shared clonotypes between healthy human individuals (TCRdb year 2020). Library creation used the immunoSEQ multiplex PCR assay. The clones in this table, taken by TCRdb from immuneACCESS, are in-frame only. Not every clone is retained; where verified, under half of the shortfall comes from an unresolved V gene, and the cause of the rest is unknown. The sample includes about 2 million clones, with 90% to 95% observed a single time. 0.13% of the sample goes to the ten largest clones. Sequenced input: naive CD4+ T cells sorted from blood. The cell subset or site label on this specimen signifies: CD45RA+ positively selected. These TCRs come from a man aged 18 to 35 in good health.

The rearrangement links TRBV5-1 to TRBJ1-1; the match to TRBD1 covers 10 bases. Germline CDR1 and CDR2: SGHRS and YFSETQ. The V and J ends lost 4 bases and 0 bases, in that order; junction bases with no gene match: 6. The length of the CDR3 is 16 residues. CDR3 nucleotides: TGCGCCAGCAGCCGCCGGGACAGGGGATTGAACACTGAAGCTTTCTTT. Encoded protein: CASSRRDRGLNTEAFF.

The chain uses TRBV18 and TRBJ1-1, with D unclear. The V and J ends lost 3 bases and 3 bases respectively, with 14 bases between them. This CDR3 spans 15 amino acids. In germline, CDR1 is KGHSH, CDR2 LQKENI. CDR3 in DNA: TGTGCCAGCTCACCCACCCCGACACGGGACACTGAAGCTTTCTTT. Protein product: CASSPTPTRDTEAFF.